The 26 T cell receptor beta chains below were found in one sample sequenced in a study of cytomegalovirus exposure and HLA in healthy donors. A multiplex PCR was run with 60 Vbeta primers and 13 Jbeta primers. TCRdb's copy holds only in-frame clones and misses some; the assay was immunoSEQ multiplex PCR. The sample has about 200,000 clones; more than 75% are singletons. Specimen: PBMCs. These TCRs come from a woman in her thirties or forties in good health and CMV-seronegative.

The chain employs TRBV28 and TRBJ2-1; D may be TRBD1 (6 bases). Trimming shortened V by 1 base and J by 5 bases, and 12 bases separated the two germline ends. Germline CDR1 reads MDHEN; CDR2 reads SYDVKM. CDR3 length: 15 amino acids. The chain's CDR3 is CASSLSYRANNEQFF. CDR3 in DNA: TGTGCCAGCAGTTTATCCTACAGGGCCAACAATGAGCAGTTCTTC.

J is TRBJ2-7 and V is TRBV21-1; TRBD1 is taken as the D call from the table, unchecked against the DNA. TRBV21-1 is deemed a pseudogene. This CDR3 contains 13 residues. The CDR3 loop reads CASSKAGQHEQYF. The CDR3 DNA reads TGTGCCAGCAGCAAAGCGGGCCAGCACGAGCAGTACTTC.

The CDR3 DNA reads TGCGCCAGCAGCCAAGATCTCGCAGGGGGCCGGGGCTATGGCTACACCTTC. It specifies CASSQDLAGGRGYGYTF. This chain uses TRBV4-1 with TRBJ1-2; TRBD1 matches 8 bases. J lost 4 bases, V lost 0 bases, and 10 bases had no gene match. In germline, CDR1 is MGHRA, CDR2 YSYEKL. The CDR3 consists of 17 residues.

This clone was seen only once. The chain combines TRBV10-2 with TRBJ1-2, with D perhaps TRBD1 (6 bases). This CDR3 spans 14 amino acids. With 6 bases removed from V and 2 bases from J, the gap between germline ends came to 13 bases. CDR1 and CDR2 (germline): WSHSY, SAAADI. CDR3 sequence reads: CASRAGATNYGYTF. In DNA form, the CDR3 reads TGCGCCAGCAGGGCAGGGGCAACGAACTATGGCTACACCTTC.

This clone was detected only once. V gene TRBV6-6 combines with J gene TRBJ1-2, with D unresolved. The CDR3 sequence is 14 residues long. The ends were cut back, 3 bases at V and 3 bases at J, with 11 bases in the middle. Germline V CDR1 and CDR2: MNHNY, SVGAGI (reference sequence). CDR3 sequence: CASSYQERDYGYTF. DNA of the CDR3: TGTGCCAGCAGTTATCAGGAGAGGGACTATGGCTACACCTTC.

This rearrangement joins TRBV19 to TRBJ2-2; 10 nucleotides match TRBD2. The CDR3 is 16 residues long. Losses at the gene ends were 6 bases for V and 3 bases for J; bases not matched to a gene: 7. Germline-derived CDR1 and CDR2 are LNHDA and SQIVND (reference sequence). CDR3 sequence reads: CASSLLAGEDTGELFF. CDR3 bases: TGTGCCAGTAGCCTTCTAGCGGGAGAGGACACCGGGGAGCTGTTTTTT.

The chain is built from TRBV6-5 and TRBJ2-1; 13 bases are shared with TRBD2. Germline trimming cut 8 bases from V and 4 bases from J; bases unmatched to any gene: 5. CDR1 MNHEY and CDR2 SVGAGI come from the germline V gene. CDR3 size: 15 residues. The DNA of the CDR3 is TGTGCCAGCCAAGGACTAGCGGGGGTTTACAATGAGCAGTTCTTC. Translating gives CASQGLAGVYNEQFF.

The chain joins TRBV11-2 to TRBJ2-1; a weak D match, TRBD1 (6 bases). The CDR3 is 16 residues long. Germline values: CDR1 SGHAT, CDR2 FQNNGV. V was pared by 0 bases and J by 2 bases, with 11 bases between. The DNA of the CDR3 is TGTGCCAGCAGCTTAGAAACAGGGAGTACCTACAATGAGCAGTTCTTC. Protein product: CASSLETGSTYNEQFF.

V usage is TRBV29-1 and J usage is TRBJ1-2; D not resolved. Germline-derived CDR1 and CDR2 are SQVTM and ANQGSEA. The CDR3 is 13 residues long. Between the trimmed V and J ends, which lost 4 bases and 8 bases, there was a span of 17 bases. CDR3 amino acids: CSVVRAGVSGYTF. In DNA, the CDR3 is TGCAGCGTTGTTCGAGCCGGGGTCTCGGGCTACACCTTC.

The V gene is TRBV28, the J gene TRBJ1-2; 8 bases are shared with TRBD1. This CDR3 contains 13 residues. CDR1 and CDR2 (germline): MDHEN, SYDVKM. Trimming at V came to 6 bases and at J to 2 bases, leaving 2 bases not matched to a gene. The CDR3, as DNA: TGTGCCAGCAGCAGGGACAGGAACTATGGCTACACCTTC. Its protein is CASSRDRNYGYTF.

The rearrangement joins TRBV27 to TRBJ2-7; TRBD2 matches 11 bases. The trim removed 3 bases at V and 13 bases at J, leaving 8 bases unmatched. Germline values: CDR1 MNHEY, CDR2 SMNVEV (reference sequence). The CDR3 totals 13 residues. The CDR3 reads CASSFGTSGLSYF. CDR3 DNA sequence: TGTGCCAGCAGTTTCGGGACTAGCGGCCTATCATACTTC.

Judged by abundance, this clone is medium-sized. V usage is TRBV5-6 and J usage is TRBJ1-2; tentative D call: TRBD1 (6 bases). Germline CDR1 reads SGHDT; CDR2 reads YYEEEE. The CDR3 totals 13 residues. The V end was cut by 3 bases, the J end by 2 bases, with 8 bases between. CDR3 sequence (DNA): TGTGCCAGCAGCTCCACAGGGAACTATGGCTACACCTTC. Protein product: CASSSTGNYGYTF.

The chain uses TRBV28 and TRBJ2-4; TRBD1 might be the D (6 bases). CDR3 length equals 15 residues. Germline loops: CDR1 MDHEN, CDR2 SYDVKM. Trimming removed 3 bases at V and 0 bases at J, with 9 bases between. The CDR3, as DNA: TGTGCCAGCAGTTTGGACAGTCTAGCCAAAAACATTCAGTACTTC. Protein: CASSLDSLAKNIQYF.

The V call is TRBV5-5, the J call TRBJ2-6; D is perhaps TRBD1 (6 bases). CDR1 and CDR2 (germline): SGHKS, YYEKEE (reference sequence). The V gene lost 2 bases and the J gene lost 0 bases, with 12 bases spanning the gap. This CDR3 comprises 17 residues. The CDR3 DNA reads TGTGCCAGCAGCTTTCCGGGACAACTCTCTGGGGCCAACGTCCTGACTTTC. Amino acid sequence: CASSFPGQLSGANVLTF.

The V call is TRBV27, the J call TRBJ2-1; D gene uncertain. Germline values: CDR1 MNHEY, CDR2 SMNVEV (reference sequence). The CDR3 has 15 residues. Trimming shortened V by 6 bases and J by 2 bases, and 14 bases separated the two germline ends. CDR3 loop: CASRFYGQAYNEQFF. The CDR3 DNA reads TGTGCCAGCAGGTTTTATGGGCAGGCCTACAATGAGCAGTTCTTC.

The CDR3 DNA reads TGTGCCAGCAGCTTTTCTAGCGGGAGGGCAGAGGGCTACAATGAGCAGTTCTTC. It codes for CASSFSSGRAEGYNEQFF. This sequence joins TRBV7-2 and TRBJ2-1, with 12 positions matching TRBD2. Germline loops: CDR1 SGHTA, CDR2 FQGNSA. The CDR3 spans 18 residues. V lost 3 bases to trimming and J lost 3 bases; unmatched junction nucleotides: 9.

V is TRBV15 and J is TRBJ2-1; 11 nucleotides line up with TRBD2. Trimming at V came to 1 base and at J to 9 bases, leaving 14 bases not matched to a gene. There are 18 residues in the CDR3. Looked up from germline, CDR1 is LNHNV and CDR2 is YYDKDF (reference sequence). CDR3 sequence: CATSRGIPVAGGQGEQFF. The CDR3 bases are TGTGCCACCAGCAGAGGGATCCCCGTAGCGGGAGGGCAGGGTGAGCAGTTCTTC.

The chain couples TRBV11-2 to TRBJ2-7; TRBD2 agrees at 14 bases. There are 15 residues in the CDR3. Germline CDR1 is SGHAT and CDR2 is FQNNGV. The V and J ends lost 5 bases and 4 bases, in that order; junction bases with no gene match: 4. The CDR3, as DNA: TGTGCCAGCAGCCCCAGACTAGCGGGAGGGTACGAGCAGTACTTC. Translating it yields CASSPRLAGGYEQYF.

The chain links TRBV15 to TRBJ1-1; TRBD1 might be the D (5 bases). Germline CDR1 LNHNV, CDR2 YYDKDF (reference sequence). This CDR3 is 14 amino acids long. Trimming shortened V by 0 bases and J by 3 bases, and 8 bases separated the two germline ends. CDR3 residues: CATSRDSGHTEAFF. The CDR3 DNA reads as TGTGCCACCAGCAGAGATTCAGGGCACACTGAAGCTTTCTTT.

Concerning this clone: A single base is all that separates this from a far larger clone, so a read error is likely. J is TRBJ2-3 and V is TRBV6-4; 14 bases fit TRBD2. The V and J ends lost 4 bases and 4 bases, in that order; junction bases with no gene match: 1. The CDR3 consists of 15 residues. Germline CDR1 MRHNA, CDR2 SNTAGT. The CDR3 DNA is TGTGCCAGCAGTGGACTAGCGGGAGGGCCAGATACGCAGTATTTT. Translated, it gives CASSGLAGGPDTQYF.

This chain joins TRBV5-1 and TRBJ2-2; 10 nucleotides agree with TRBD2. Per the germline V gene, CDR1 is SGHRS and CDR2 is YFSETQ. This CDR3 has 15 amino acids. V shed 1 base and J 4 bases; nucleotides not matched to a gene: 1. The CDR3 spells CASSLIAGGTGELFF. In DNA form, the CDR3 reads TGCGCCAGCAGCTTGATAGCGGGAGGCACCGGGGAGCTGTTTTTT.

J is TRBJ1-2 and V is TRBV29-1, with TRBD1 matching over 8 bases. The J segment lost 4 bases and the V segment lost 4 bases, leaving 8 bases of the junction unmatched. This CDR3 contains 14 residues. The V gene's germline CDR1 is SQVTM and CDR2 ANQGSEA. The CDR3 nucleotides read TGCAGCGTTGGGGGACAGGATGGGGTCTATGGCTACACCTTC. It codes for CSVGGQDGVYGYTF.

This chain connects TRBV7-9 to TRBJ1-1; D may be TRBD1 (6 bases). This CDR3 is built from 14 residues. The V end was cut by 5 bases, the J end by 0 bases, with 10 bases between. CDR1 and CDR2 from the germline V gene are SEHNR and FQNEAQ (reference sequence). This CDR3 is CASSPGTLNTEAFF. The CDR3 bases are TGTGCCAGCAGCCCCGGGACATTGAACACTGAAGCTTTCTTT.

This chain uses TRBV30 with TRBJ1-6, with D perhaps matching TRBD1 (5 bases). Between the trimmed V and J ends, which lost 6 bases and 6 bases, there was a span of 21 bases. This CDR3 comprises 16 residues. The germline V gene encodes CDR1 GTSNPN and CDR2 SVGIG (reference sequence). The CDR3 DNA reads TGTGCCTGCTCTAGAGAACGCGGGACTTCTAATTCACCCCTCCACTTT. This sequence encodes CACSRERGTSNSPLHF.

This clone was observed a single time. The chain links TRBV5-6 to TRBJ2-1, with TRBD2 as a possible D gene (5 bases). The CDR3 consists of 12 residues. V lost 0 bases, J lost 10 bases, and 8 bases lay in between. The V gene's germline CDR1 is SGHDT and CDR2 YYEEEE. CDR3 residues: CASSLGTGEQFF. DNA of the CDR3: TGTGCCAGCAGCTTGGGGACGGGAGAGCAGTTCTTC.

This chain connects TRBV27 to TRBJ2-7, with a weak D call TRBD2 (7 bases). With 3 bases removed from V and 6 bases from J, the gap between germline ends came to 15 bases. Germline loops: CDR1 MNHEY, CDR2 SMNVEV (reference sequence). CDR3 length: 14 amino acids. The CDR3 DNA follows: TGTGCCAGCAGTTTGGGGGGGGGCTGGAGCGAGCAGTACTTC. Translated, it gives CASSLGGGWSEQYF.